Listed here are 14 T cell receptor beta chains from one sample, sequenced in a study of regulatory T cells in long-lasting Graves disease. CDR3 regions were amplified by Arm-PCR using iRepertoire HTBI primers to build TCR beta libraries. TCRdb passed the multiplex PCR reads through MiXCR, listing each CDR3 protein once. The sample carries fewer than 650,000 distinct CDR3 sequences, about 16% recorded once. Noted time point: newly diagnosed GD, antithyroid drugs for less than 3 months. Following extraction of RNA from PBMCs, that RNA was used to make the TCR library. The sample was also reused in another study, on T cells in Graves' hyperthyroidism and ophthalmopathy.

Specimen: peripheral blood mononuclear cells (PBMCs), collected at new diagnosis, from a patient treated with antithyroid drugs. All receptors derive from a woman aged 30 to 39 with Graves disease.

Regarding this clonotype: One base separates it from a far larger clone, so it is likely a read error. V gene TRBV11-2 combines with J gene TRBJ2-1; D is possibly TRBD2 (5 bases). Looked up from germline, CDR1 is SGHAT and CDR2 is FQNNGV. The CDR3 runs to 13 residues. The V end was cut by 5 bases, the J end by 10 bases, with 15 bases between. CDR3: CASSAGGSYEQFF. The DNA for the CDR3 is TGTGCCAGCAGCGCAGGAGGTTCCTACGAGCAGTTCTTC.

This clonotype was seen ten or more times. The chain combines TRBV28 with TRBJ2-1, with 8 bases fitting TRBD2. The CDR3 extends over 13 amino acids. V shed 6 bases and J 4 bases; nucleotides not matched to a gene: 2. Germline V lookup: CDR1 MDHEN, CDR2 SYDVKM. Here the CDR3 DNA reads TGTGCCAGCAGGCGGGGGGCTTACAATGAGCAGTTCTTC. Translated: CASRRGAYNEQFF.

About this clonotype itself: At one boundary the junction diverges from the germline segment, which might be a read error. The CDR3 protein is CAGSSDRGRAPQPQHF. In DNA, the CDR3 is TGTGCCGGCAGCTCAGATAGGGGCAGGGCACCTCAGCCCCAGCATTTT. The chain couples TRBV28 to TRBJ1-5; possibly TRBD1 for D (5 bases). The germline gives CDR1 MDHEN, CDR2 SYDVKM. The CDR3 contains 16 residues. Variable domain in full (rest from reference TRBV28 and TRBJ1-5): DVKVTQSSRYLVKRTGEKVFLECVQDMDHENMFWYRQDPGLGLRLIYFSYDVKMKEKGDIPEGYSVSREKKERFSLILESASTNQTSMYLCAGSSDRGRAPQPQHFGDGTRLSIL.

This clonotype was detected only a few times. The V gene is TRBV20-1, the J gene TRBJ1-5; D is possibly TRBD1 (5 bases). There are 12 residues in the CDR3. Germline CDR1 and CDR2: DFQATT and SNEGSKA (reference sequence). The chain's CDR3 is CGTKERNQPQHF. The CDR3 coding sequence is TGCGGGACGAAGGAACGCAATCAGCCCCAGCATTTT.

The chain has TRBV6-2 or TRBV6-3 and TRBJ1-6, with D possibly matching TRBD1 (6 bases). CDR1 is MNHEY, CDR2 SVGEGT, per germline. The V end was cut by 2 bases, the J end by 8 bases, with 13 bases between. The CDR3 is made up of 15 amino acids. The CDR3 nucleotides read TGTGCCAGCAGTTACGGGTACTCAGGGGATTCACCCCTCCACTTT. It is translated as CASSYGYSGDSPLHF.

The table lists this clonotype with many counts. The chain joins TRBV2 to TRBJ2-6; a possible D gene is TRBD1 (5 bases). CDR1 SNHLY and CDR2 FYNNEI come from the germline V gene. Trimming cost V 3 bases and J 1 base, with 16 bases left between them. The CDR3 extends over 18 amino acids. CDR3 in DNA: TGTGCCAGCAGTGATCCTCAAATCGACAGATCTGGGGCCAACGTCCTGACTTTC. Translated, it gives CASSDPQIDRSGANVLTF.

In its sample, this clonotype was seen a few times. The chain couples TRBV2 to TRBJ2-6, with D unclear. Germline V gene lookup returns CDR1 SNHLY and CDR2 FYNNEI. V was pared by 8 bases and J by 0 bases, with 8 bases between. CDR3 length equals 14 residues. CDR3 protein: CASLSSSGANVLTF. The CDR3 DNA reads TGTGCCAGCCTCAGCTCCTCTGGGGCCAACGTCCTGACTTTC.

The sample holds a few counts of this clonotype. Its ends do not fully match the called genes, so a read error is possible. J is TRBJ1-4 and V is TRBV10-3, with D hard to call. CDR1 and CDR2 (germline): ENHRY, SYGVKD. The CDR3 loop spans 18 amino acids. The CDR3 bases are TGTGCCAGCAGTGAAGCGCTTCGCCGAGTTGCAACTAATGAAAAACTGTTTTTT. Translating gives CASSEALRRVATNEKLFF.

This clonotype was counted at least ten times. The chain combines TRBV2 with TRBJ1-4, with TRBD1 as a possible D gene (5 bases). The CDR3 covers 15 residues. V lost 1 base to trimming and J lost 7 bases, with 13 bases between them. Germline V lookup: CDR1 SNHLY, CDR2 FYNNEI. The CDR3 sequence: CASSEVGGSGEKLFF. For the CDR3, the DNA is TGTGCCAGCAGTGAAGTCGGGGGTTCCGGTGAAAAACTGTTTTTT.

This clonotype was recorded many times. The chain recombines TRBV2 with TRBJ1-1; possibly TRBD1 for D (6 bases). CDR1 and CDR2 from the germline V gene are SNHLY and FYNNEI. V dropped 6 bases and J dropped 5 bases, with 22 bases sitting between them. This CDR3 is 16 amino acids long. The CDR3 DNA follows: TGTGCCAGCAGACTTGGGCTAACAGGGCAGGGGACTGAAGCTTTCTTT. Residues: CASRLGLTGQGTEAFF.

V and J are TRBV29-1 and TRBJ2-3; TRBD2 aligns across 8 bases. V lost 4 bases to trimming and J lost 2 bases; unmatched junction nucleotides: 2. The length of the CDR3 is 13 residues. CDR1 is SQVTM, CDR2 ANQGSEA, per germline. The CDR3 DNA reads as TGCAGCGTTGCAGCGGGAGCCACAGATACGCAGTATTTT. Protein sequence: CSVAAGATDTQYF.

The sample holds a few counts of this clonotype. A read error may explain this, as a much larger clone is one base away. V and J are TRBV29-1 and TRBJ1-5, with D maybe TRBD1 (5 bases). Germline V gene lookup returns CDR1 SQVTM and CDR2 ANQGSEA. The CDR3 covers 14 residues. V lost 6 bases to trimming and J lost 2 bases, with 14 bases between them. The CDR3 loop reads CSVTTQGGNQPQHF. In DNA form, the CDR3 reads TGCAGCGTCACTACTCAGGGTGGCAATCAGCCCCAGCATTTT.

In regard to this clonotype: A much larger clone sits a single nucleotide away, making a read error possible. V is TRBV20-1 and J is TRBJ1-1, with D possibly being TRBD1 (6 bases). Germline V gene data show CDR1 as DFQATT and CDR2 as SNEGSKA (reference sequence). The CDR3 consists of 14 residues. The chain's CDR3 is CSASKGGGDTEALF. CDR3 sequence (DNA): TGCAGTGCTAGTAAGGGGGGAGGGGACACTGAAGCTCTCTTT.

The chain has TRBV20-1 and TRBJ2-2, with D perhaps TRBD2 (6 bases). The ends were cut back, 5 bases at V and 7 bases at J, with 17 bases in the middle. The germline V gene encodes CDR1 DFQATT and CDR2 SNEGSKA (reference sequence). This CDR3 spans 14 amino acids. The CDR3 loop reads CSAPLGGGGGELFF. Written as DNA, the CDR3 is TGCAGTGCTCCCCTGGGGGGAGGAGGCGGGGAGCTGTTTTTT.